This T cell receptor (beta chain) was identified during a study of technical replicates of blood from a handful of donors. This CDR3 has 14 residues. Germline CDR1 SGHRS, CDR2 YFSETQ. The V end was cut by 0 bases, the J end by 5 bases, with 10 bases between. Measured with immunoSEQ multiplex PCR; TCRdb has only the in-frame clones, and not every one. This table has almost 85,000 clones, roughly 97% appearing once. The chain has TRBV5-1 and TRBJ2-3; D might be TRBD2 (5 bases). The TCR comes from a human donor in good health. Sequencing input: T cells isolated from PBMCs. The CDR3 DNA follows: TGCGCCAGCAGCTTGGAGGGAGAGGGAGATACGCAGTATTTT. Residues: CASSLEGEGDTQYF. The full variable domain, its missing parts supplied by reference TRBV5-1 and TRBJ2-3, is KAGVTQTPRYLIKTRGQQVTLSCSPISGHRSVSWYQQTPGQGLQFLFEYFSETQRNKGNFPGRFSGRQFSNSRSEMNVSTLELGDSALYLCASSLEGEGDTQYFGPGTRLTVL.